The 14 T cell receptor beta chains presented below share a single source sample, sequenced in a study of identical twins. MiXCR, run by TCRdb on the 5' RACE reads, gives a single entry per CDR3 protein. The table records hundreds of thousands of distinct CDR3 sequences, roughly an eighth of them present only once. The same data also contributed to another study, on yellow fever vaccine responses in identical twins.

Material: PBMCs. These receptors were collected from a woman aged 18-30 years in good health.

This clonotype was observed a handful of times. The genes are TRBV2 and TRBJ2-7; D gene uncertain. This CDR3 contains 10 residues. Germline-derived CDR1 and CDR2 are SNHLY and FYNNEI. The ends were cut back, 4 bases at V and 4 bases at J, with 2 bases in the middle. CDR3 nucleotide sequence: TGTGCCAGCAGTGGTTACGAGCAGTACGTC. Its protein product is CASSGYEQYV.

The V and J genes are TRBV2 and TRBJ2-2; 7 nucleotides agree with TRBD1. The V segment lost 6 bases and the J segment 2 bases; nucleotides outside the gene matches: 3. This CDR3 comprises 14 residues. Germline assignment: CDR1 SNHLY and CDR2 FYNNEI. The CDR3 region is CASRGGYNTGELFF. CDR3 nucleotide sequence: TGTGCCAGCAGAGGGGGCTACAACACCGGGGAGCTGTTTTTT.

This clonotype was observed a few times. The DNA for the CDR3 is TGTGCCAGCAGCTCCGAAGTGGTAGCCGATACGCAGTATTTT. Protein: CASSSEVVADTQYF. This chain links TRBV7-9 with TRBJ2-3; D remains unclear. Germline V lookup: CDR1 SEHNR, CDR2 FQNEAQ (reference sequence). CDR3 length: 14 residues. Trimming pared 4 bases from V and 6 bases from J, leaving 14 bases between.

This clonotype was detected only a few times. The gene calls are TRBV7-2 and TRBJ1-1; D is perhaps TRBD1 (6 bases). V gave up 4 bases and J gave up 0 bases, with 12 bases separating them. CDR1 is SGHTA and CDR2 is FQGNSA in the germline V gene. There are 15 residues in the CDR3. The CDR3 DNA is TGTGCCAGCAGCTCTCAGACAGGAGTGAACACTGAAGCTTTCTTT. As protein: CASSSQTGVNTEAFF.

This clonotype was seen only a few times. The chain combines TRBV6-1 with TRBJ1-5; 10 bases line up with TRBD1. CDR3 length: 14 amino acids. The germline V gene encodes CDR1 MNHNS and CDR2 SASEGT. Trimming removed 5 bases from V and 8 bases from J; junction bases left unmatched: 6. The CDR3 DNA follows: TGTGCCAGCAGTATGACAGGGGGCCTTGAGCCCCAGCATTTT. Translation gives CASSMTGGLEPQHF.

The chain has TRBV9 and TRBJ2-1, with a tentative D call TRBD2 (6 bases). Trimming took 5 bases from V and 0 from J, leaving 12 bases between them. The V gene's germline CDR1 is SGDLS and CDR2 YYNGEE. This CDR3 contains 15 residues. CDR3 in DNA: TGTGCCAGCAGTAATTTGGGGGGCTCCTACAATGAGCAGTTCTTC. Its translation: CASSNLGGSYNEQFF.

The rearrangement links TRBV12-5 to TRBJ2-5; D call uncertain. CDR1 is LGHNT, CDR2 FRNRAP, per germline. The CDR3 loop spans 14 amino acids. V lost 4 bases and J lost 4, with 13 bases in between. CDR3 DNA sequence: TGTGCTAGTGGTTCGAATCCTTTTGTAGAGACCCAGTACTTC. The encoded protein is CASGSNPFVETQYF.

The sample holds many counts of this clonotype. This chain links TRBV6-5 with TRBJ2-7; 8 bases line up with TRBD1. V lost 7 bases and J lost 7; bases outside the gene matches: 3. This CDR3 has 11 residues. The germline V gene has CDR1 MNHEY and CDR2 SVGAGI. The CDR3, as DNA: TGTGCCAGCATCGACAGGGGTGAGCAGTACGTC. Translating it yields CASIDRGEQYV.

This clonotype was seen many times. The rearrangement links TRBV5-5 to TRBJ2-5; D unresolved. The germline gives CDR1 SGHKS, CDR2 YYEKEE (reference sequence). This CDR3 is 14 amino acids long. With 0 bases removed from V and 0 bases from J, the gap between germline ends came to 6 bases. The CDR3 DNA reads TGTGCCAGCAGCTTGGGGCAGCACCAAGAGACCCAGTACTTC. Translation: CASSLGQHQETQYF. The entire variable domain, with the rest obtained from reference TRBV5-5 and TRBJ2-5, is as follows: DAGVTQSPTHLIKTRGQQVTLRCSPISGHKSVSWYQQVLGQGPQFIFQYYEKEERGRGNFPDRFSARQFPNYSSELNVNALLLGDSALYLCASSLGQHQETQYFGPGTRLLVL.

This clonotype was observed a few times. The chain recombines TRBV5-1 with TRBJ2-3, with D possibly TRBD1 on 6 matching bases. Trimming took off 3 bases at V and 2 bases at J, with 16 bases between the two ends. CDR1 is SGHRS and CDR2 is YFSETQ in the germline V gene. CDR3 length equals 16 residues. CDR3 nucleotide sequence: TGCGCCAGCAGCTCCGACAGGCCCCGATTCACAGATACGCAGTATTTT. Its protein is CASSSDRPRFTDTQYF.

This clonotype appeared a few times. The rearrangement links TRBV12-3 or TRBV12-4 to TRBJ1-5, with D possibly being TRBD1 (6 bases). V was pared by 6 bases and J by 7 bases, with 13 bases between. The CDR3 length is 13 residues. The CDR3 bases are TGTGCCAGCAGAAACAGGGCAGGCCAGCCCCAGCATTTT. Translated, it gives CASRNRAGQPQHF.

This CDR3 reads CASSLLVSDRGRVTEAFF. The CDR3, as DNA: TGTGCCAGCAGCTTATTAGTTAGTGACAGGGGGCGGGTCACTGAAGCTTTCTTT. The chain recombines TRBV11-2 with TRBJ1-1; TRBD1 matches at 10 bases. V gave up 2 bases and J gave up 4 bases; unmatched junction bases: 13. The germline gives CDR1 SGHAT, CDR2 FQNNGV. The CDR3 covers 18 residues.

This clonotype was recorded a few times. The V call is TRBV27, the J call TRBJ1-1; D is ambiguous. The germline V gene encodes CDR1 MNHEY and CDR2 SMNVEV (reference sequence). Trimming shortened V by 8 bases and J by 0 bases, and 13 bases separated the two germline ends. There are 14 residues in the CDR3. DNA for the CDR3: TGTGCCAGCCAACCTACAGCCCTGAACACTGAAGCTTTCTTT. Protein: CASQPTALNTEAFF.

This clonotype occurred many times. The genes are TRBV2 and TRBJ2-5; unclear D gene. Trimming cost V 5 bases and J 3 bases, with 10 bases left between them. CDR1 and CDR2 from the germline V gene are SNHLY and FYNNEI. This CDR3 has 13 residues. The CDR3 loop is CASSLRREETQYF. CDR3 coding DNA: TGTGCCAGCAGTTTACGAAGGGAAGAGACCCAGTACTTC. Filled out from reference TRBV2 and TRBJ2-5, the complete variable domain reads EPEVTQTPSHQVTQMGQEVILRCVPISNHLYFYWYRQILGQKVEFLVSFYNNEISEKSEIFDDQFSVERPDGSNFTLKIRSTKLEDSAMYFCASSLRREETQYFGPGTRLLVL.